These T cell receptor beta chains were read from a single sample in a study of shared clonotypes between healthy human individuals. Sequencing used immunoSEQ multiplex PCR; TCRdb keeps in-frame clones, though not all of them. The sample lists millions of clones, approximately 95% occurring once. The sequencing input was naive CD4+ T cells from PBMCs. Receptors were obtained from a man aged 18 to 30 in good health. Some clones in this sample may be carry-over from other donors' samples. Both conserved end residues are part of each CDR3. A D gene is named only where the DNA matches it firmly. A row's size may be missing; if present it is once, few, many or a size class.

j_call: TRBJ2-7; v_call: TRBV27; d_call: TRBD2; clone_size: -; cdr3_aa: CASSPAGQTSRFNYEQYF; cdr3_nt: TGTGCCAGCAGCCCGGCCGGGCAGACTAGCCGCTTTAACTACGAGCAGTACTTC
j_call: TRBJ1-2; v_call: TRBV9; d_call: -; clone_size: -; cdr3_aa: CASSGGRTVYGYTF; cdr3_nt: TGTGCCAGCAGCGGAGGCCGGACAGTCTATGGCTACACCTTC
j_call: TRBJ2-7; v_call: TRBV18; d_call: TRBD1; clone_size: -; cdr3_aa: CASSGQGNSYEQYF; cdr3_nt: TGTGCCAGCTCTGGACAGGGGAACAGCTACGAGCAGTACTTC
j_call: TRBJ2-7; v_call: TRBV2; d_call: TRBD2; clone_size: -; cdr3_aa: CASSEVPSGTTYEQYF; cdr3_nt: TGTGCCAGCAGTGAAGTCCCTAGCGGGACTACCTACGAGCAGTACTTC
j_call: TRBJ2-7; v_call: TRBV5-4; d_call: -; clone_size: -; cdr3_aa: CASSPRGGGGSYEQYF; cdr3_nt: TGTGCCAGCAGCCCGAGGGGGGGAGGGGGCTCCTACGAGCAGTACTTC
j_call: TRBJ1-1; v_call: TRBV29-1; d_call: -; clone_size: -; cdr3_aa: CSGRVNSDTEAFF; cdr3_nt: TGCAGCGGCCGTGTTAATAGCGACACTGAAGCTTTCTTT
j_call: TRBJ2-5; v_call: TRBV7-2; d_call: TRBD1; clone_size: -; cdr3_aa: CASSSRTGSGTQYF; cdr3_nt: TGTGCCAGCAGCTCTCGGACAGGGTCGGGGACCCAGTACTTC
j_call: TRBJ2-6; v_call: TRBV15; d_call: -; clone_size: -; cdr3_aa: CATNEGAGANVLTF; cdr3_nt: TGTGCCACCAACGAGGGGGCTGGGGCCAACGTCCTGACTTTC
j_call: TRBJ1-1; v_call: TRBV2; d_call: TRBD1; clone_size: -; cdr3_aa: CATKNRGGTEAFF; cdr3_nt: TGTGCCACCAAAAACAGGGGTGGCACTGAAGCTTTCTTT
j_call: TRBJ1-4; v_call: TRBV19; d_call: -; clone_size: once; cdr3_aa: CASSIFGGGTNEKLFF; cdr3_nt: TGTGCCAGTAGTATATTTGGAGGGGGAACTAATGAAAAACTGTTTTTT
j_call: TRBJ2-3; v_call: TRBV2; d_call: -; clone_size: -; cdr3_aa: CASRLRDSFTDTQYF; cdr3_nt: TGTGCCAGCCGACTCCGGGACTCCTTCACAGATACGCAGTATTTT
j_call: TRBJ1-1; v_call: TRBV5-1; d_call: -; clone_size: -; cdr3_aa: CASSATGRIMSTEAFF; cdr3_nt: TGCGCCAGCAGCGCCACGGGCCGCATTATGAGCACTGAAGCTTTCTTT
j_call: TRBJ2-7; v_call: TRBV5-1; d_call: TRBD2; clone_size: -; cdr3_aa: CASSLVSGGLRSSYEQYF; cdr3_nt: TGCGCCAGCAGCTTGGTATCGGGGGGGCTAAGGAGCTCCTACGAGCAGTACTTC
j_call: TRBJ2-3; v_call: TRBV27; d_call: -; clone_size: once; cdr3_aa: CASSLSGAPTDTQYF; cdr3_nt: TGTGCCAGCAGTCTGTCCGGGGCCCCCACAGATACGCAGTATTTT
j_call: TRBJ1-5; v_call: TRBV27; d_call: -; clone_size: -; cdr3_aa: CASSPWDSNQPQHF; cdr3_nt: TGTGCCAGCAGCCCATGGGATAGCAATCAGCCCCAGCATTTT
j_call: TRBJ2-7; v_call: TRBV2; d_call: -; clone_size: -; cdr3_aa: CASSGGPVYEEYF; cdr3_nt: TGTGCCAGCAGTGGAGGCCCCGTTTATGAGGAGTACTTC
j_call: TRBJ1-6; v_call: TRBV7-9; d_call: -; clone_size: -; cdr3_aa: CASSLARGFNSPLHF; cdr3_nt: TGTGCCAGCAGCTTAGCGCGAGGGTTTAATTCACCCCTCCACTTT
j_call: TRBJ2-1; v_call: TRBV5-1; d_call: -; clone_size: -; cdr3_aa: CASRPLQSPGTEQFF; cdr3_nt: TGCGCCAGCAGGCCCCTCCAGAGTCCCGGCACTGAGCAGTTCTTC
j_call: TRBJ1-1; v_call: TRBV28; d_call: -; clone_size: -; cdr3_aa: CASRIHNRENTEAFF; cdr3_nt: TGTGCCAGCAGGATACACAACAGGGAGAACACTGAAGCTTTCTTT
j_call: TRBJ2-7; v_call: TRBV27; d_call: -; clone_size: -; cdr3_aa: CASSYRGGGPVDYEQYF; cdr3_nt: TGTGCCAGCAGTTACAGGGGCGGGGGGCCCGTGGACTACGAGCAGTACTTC
j_call: TRBJ2-7; v_call: TRBV5-4; d_call: -; clone_size: -; cdr3_aa: CASSRWQVGRVSYEQYF; cdr3_nt: TGTGCCAGCAGCCGTTGGCAGGTCGGCCGCGTCTCCTACGAGCAGTACTTC
j_call: TRBJ1-2; v_call: TRBV30; d_call: TRBD1; clone_size: -; cdr3_aa: CAWALQGAGGYTF; cdr3_nt: TGTGCCTGGGCCCTCCAGGGGGCGGGGGGCTACACCTTC
j_call: TRBJ2-2; v_call: TRBV29-1; d_call: -; clone_size: -; cdr3_aa: CSVRSGGAGELFF; cdr3_nt: TGCAGCGTCCGGTCCGGCGGGGCCGGGGAGCTGTTTTTT
j_call: TRBJ2-1; v_call: TRBV28; d_call: TRBD2; clone_size: -; cdr3_aa: CASSPRGTSGSYNEQFF; cdr3_nt: TGTGCCAGCAGTCCCAGGGGGACTAGCGGCTCCTACAATGAGCAGTTCTTC
j_call: TRBJ1-4; v_call: TRBV5-5; d_call: -; clone_size: -; cdr3_aa: CASSLVVTGRNEKLFF; cdr3_nt: TGTGCCAGCAGCTTAGTTGTGACAGGCCGTAATGAAAAACTGTTTTTT
j_call: TRBJ2-1; v_call: TRBV7-3; d_call: -; clone_size: -; cdr3_aa: CASSSNPPTAEQFF; cdr3_nt: TGTGCCAGCAGCTCGAACCCCCCGACTGCAGAGCAGTTCTTC
j_call: TRBJ2-2; v_call: TRBV5-1; d_call: -; clone_size: few; cdr3_aa: CASSLPSPGELFF; cdr3_nt: TGCGCCAGCAGCTTGCCTAGCCCCGGGGAGCTGTTTTTT
j_call: TRBJ2-7; v_call: TRBV5-1; d_call: TRBD2; clone_size: -; cdr3_aa: CASSPRGESYEQYF; cdr3_nt: TGCGCCAGCAGCCCCCGGGGGGAGTCCTACGAGCAGTACTTC
j_call: TRBJ2-1; v_call: TRBV7-3; d_call: TRBD1; clone_size: -; cdr3_aa: CASSMGQGSYNEQFF; cdr3_nt: TGTGCCAGCAGCATGGGACAGGGGTCCTACAATGAGCAGTTCTTC
j_call: TRBJ2-7; v_call: TRBV6-5; d_call: TRBD2; clone_size: -; cdr3_aa: CASSVGGGSFAEQYF; cdr3_nt: TGTGCCAGCAGCGTCGGGGGGGGTTCCTTTGCCGAGCAGTACTTC
j_call: TRBJ2-1; v_call: TRBV28; d_call: -; clone_size: -; cdr3_aa: CASSQGVGNNEQFF; cdr3_nt: TGTGCCAGCAGTCAGGGAGTTGGGAACAATGAGCAGTTCTTC
j_call: TRBJ2-3; v_call: TRBV28; d_call: TRBD2; clone_size: -; cdr3_aa: CASSRPGLAGVWSTDTQYF; cdr3_nt: TGTGCCAGCAGTCGACCTGGGCTAGCGGGAGTATGGAGCACAGATACGCAGTATTTT
j_call: TRBJ2-7; v_call: TRBV20-1; d_call: -; clone_size: -; cdr3_aa: CSAGAYEQYF; cdr3_nt: TGCAGTGCTGGGGCCTACGAGCAGTACTTC